What follows describes a single T cell receptor beta chain. Source study methods: The assay estimated nucleated cells by amplifying reference gene primers. Sequencing was performed with immunoSEQ multiplex PCR; in TCRdb, only in-frame clones are kept and a portion is missing. The V and J calls and the clone size are those of that table, but D and trimming were determined from the DNA. The sample yields around 320,000 clones, around nine tenths seen once. CDR1 is LGHNA and CDR2 is YNFKEQ in the germline V gene. This CDR3 is built from 16 residues. The V gene lost 0 bases and the J gene lost 5 bases, with 16 bases spanning the gap. The sample belongs to a study of blood T cell repertoires in COVID-19. For the study at large: Samples taken during acute and convalescent COVID-19 were collected in the United States, Italy and Spain. T cells, B-cell-depleted T cells, or PBMCs supplied cDNA or gDNA.

The gene calls are TRBV4-2 and TRBJ2-5; the D gene is possibly TRBD2 (6 bases). The sequenced sample consisted of PBMCs or T cells enriched from blood (not recorded which). The sequence was obtained from a woman between 25 and 40 years old who had been exposed to COVID-19. CDR3 region: CASSQEEGGVFETQYF. DNA for the CDR3: TGTGCCAGCAGCCAAGAGGAGGGCGGGGTCTTCGAGACCCAGTACTTC.